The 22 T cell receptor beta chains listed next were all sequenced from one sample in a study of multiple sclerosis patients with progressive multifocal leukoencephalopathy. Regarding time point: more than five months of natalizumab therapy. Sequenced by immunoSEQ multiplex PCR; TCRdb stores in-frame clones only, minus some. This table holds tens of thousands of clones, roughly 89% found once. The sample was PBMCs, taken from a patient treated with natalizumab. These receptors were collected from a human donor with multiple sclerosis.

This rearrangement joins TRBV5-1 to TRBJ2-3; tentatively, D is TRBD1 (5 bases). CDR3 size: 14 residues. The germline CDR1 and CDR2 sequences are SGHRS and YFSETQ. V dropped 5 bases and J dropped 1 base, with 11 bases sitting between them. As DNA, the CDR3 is TGCGCCAGCAGGATACTGACAGGCACAGATACGCAGTATTTT. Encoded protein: CASRILTGTDTQYF.

CDR3 nucleotide sequence: TGTGCCAGCAGCAACATTCGCGAGCGGACCTTC. Its translation: CASSNIRERTF. This sequence joins TRBV6-5 and TRBJ1-2; D is uncertain. Germline lookup yields CDR1 MNHEY and CDR2 SVGAGI. The CDR3 extends over 11 amino acids. Deletions cut 6 bases from V and 14 bases from J, with 16 bases between.

CDR3 sequence: CASSALTEQFF. CDR3 nucleotide sequence: TGTGCCAGCAGTGCCTTGACTGAGCAGTTCTTC. The chain is built from TRBV25-1 and TRBJ2-1; D uncertain. CDR1 and CDR2 (germline): MGHDK, SYGVNS. Deletions cut 4 bases from V and 9 bases from J, with 7 bases between. CDR3 length equals 11 residues.

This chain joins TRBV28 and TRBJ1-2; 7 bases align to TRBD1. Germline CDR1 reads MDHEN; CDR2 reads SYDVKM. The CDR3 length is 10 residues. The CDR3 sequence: CATLRGGYTF. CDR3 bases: TGTGCGACACTCAGGGGGGGCTACACCTTC.

The chain's CDR3 is CASSFTVMNEKLFF. CDR3 sequence (DNA): TGTGCCAGCAGTTTCACAGTGATGAATGAAAAACTGTTTTTT. The rearrangement uses TRBV6-1 and TRBJ1-4, with D unresolved. Trimming removed 5 bases at V and 5 bases at J, with 12 bases between. The germline V gene encodes CDR1 MNHNS and CDR2 SASEGT. The CDR3 extends over 14 amino acids.

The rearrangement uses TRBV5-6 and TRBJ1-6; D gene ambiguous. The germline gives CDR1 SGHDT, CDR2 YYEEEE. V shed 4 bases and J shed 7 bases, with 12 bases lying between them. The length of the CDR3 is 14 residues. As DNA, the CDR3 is TGTGCCAGCAGCCCCGGACCCTCGAATTCACCCCTCCACTTT. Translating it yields CASSPGPSNSPLHF.

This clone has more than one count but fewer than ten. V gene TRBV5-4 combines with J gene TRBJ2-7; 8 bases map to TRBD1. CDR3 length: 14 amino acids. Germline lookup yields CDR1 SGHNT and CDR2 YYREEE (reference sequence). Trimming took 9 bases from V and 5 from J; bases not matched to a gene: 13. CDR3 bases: TGTGCCACTAGGACAGGGCGAGGATCCCACGAGCAGTACTTC. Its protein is CATRTGRGSHEQYF.

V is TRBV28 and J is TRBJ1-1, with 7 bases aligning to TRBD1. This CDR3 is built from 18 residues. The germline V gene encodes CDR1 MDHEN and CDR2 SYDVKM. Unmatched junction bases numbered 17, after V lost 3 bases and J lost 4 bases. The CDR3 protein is CASSFFSRQGRFGTEAFF. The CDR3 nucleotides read TGTGCCAGCAGTTTCTTTTCTCGACAGGGTAGGTTCGGCACTGAAGCTTTCTTT.

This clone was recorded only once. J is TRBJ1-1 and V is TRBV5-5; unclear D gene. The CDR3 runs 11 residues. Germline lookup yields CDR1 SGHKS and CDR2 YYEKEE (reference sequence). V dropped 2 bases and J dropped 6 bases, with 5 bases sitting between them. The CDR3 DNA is TGTGCCAGCAGCTTTGGGCCTGAAGCTTTCTTT. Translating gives CASSFGPEAFF.

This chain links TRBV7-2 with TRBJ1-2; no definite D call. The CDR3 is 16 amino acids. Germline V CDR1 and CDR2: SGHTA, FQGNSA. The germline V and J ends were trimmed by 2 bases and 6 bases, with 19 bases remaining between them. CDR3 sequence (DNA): TGTGCCAGCAGCTTACGGACGGGAGAAGGAGGTCATGGCTACACCTTC. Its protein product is CASSLRTGEGGHGYTF.

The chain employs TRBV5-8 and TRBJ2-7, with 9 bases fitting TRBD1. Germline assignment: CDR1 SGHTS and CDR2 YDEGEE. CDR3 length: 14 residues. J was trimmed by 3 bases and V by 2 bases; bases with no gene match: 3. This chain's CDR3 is CASSFSTGGYEQYF. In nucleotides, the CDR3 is TGTGCCAGCAGCTTTTCGACAGGGGGCTACGAGCAGTACTTC.

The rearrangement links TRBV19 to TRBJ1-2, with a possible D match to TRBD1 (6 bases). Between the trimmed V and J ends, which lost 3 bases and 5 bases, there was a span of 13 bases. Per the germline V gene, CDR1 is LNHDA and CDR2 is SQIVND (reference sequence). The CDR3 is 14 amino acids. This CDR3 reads CASSILSGQYGYTF. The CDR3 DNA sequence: TGTGCCAGTAGTATCCTTTCCGGACAGTATGGCTACACCTTC.

In DNA, the CDR3 is TGTGCCAGCAGCGCTCTCCAGGGAGGGGTCTACAATGAGCAGTTCTTC. Residues: CASSALQGGVYNEQFF. The chain joins TRBV9 to TRBJ2-1, with 7 bases lining up with TRBD2. The CDR3 is made up of 16 amino acids. Germline V lookup: CDR1 SGDLS, CDR2 YYNGEE. J was trimmed by 3 bases and V by 3 bases; bases with no gene match: 9.

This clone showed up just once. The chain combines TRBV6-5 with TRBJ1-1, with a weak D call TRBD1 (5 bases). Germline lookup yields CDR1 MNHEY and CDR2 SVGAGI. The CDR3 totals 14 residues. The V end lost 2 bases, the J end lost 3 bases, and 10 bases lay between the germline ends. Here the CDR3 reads CASSYGGSDTEAFF. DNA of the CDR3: TGTGCCAGCAGTTACGGGGGATCTGACACTGAAGCTTTCTTT.

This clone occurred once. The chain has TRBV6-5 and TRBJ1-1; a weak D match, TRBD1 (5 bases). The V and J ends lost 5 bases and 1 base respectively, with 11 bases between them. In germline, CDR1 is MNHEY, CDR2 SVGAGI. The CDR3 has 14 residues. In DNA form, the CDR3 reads TGTGCCAGCAGTAGGGACGAGAGGAACACTGAAGCTTTCTTT. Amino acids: CASSRDERNTEAFF.

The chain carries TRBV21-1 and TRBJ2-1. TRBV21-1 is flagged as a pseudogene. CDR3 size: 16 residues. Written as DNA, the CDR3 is TGTGCCAGCAGCAAAGAGGGACCAAGCTCCTACAATGAGCAGTTCTTC. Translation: CASSKEGPSSYNEQFF.

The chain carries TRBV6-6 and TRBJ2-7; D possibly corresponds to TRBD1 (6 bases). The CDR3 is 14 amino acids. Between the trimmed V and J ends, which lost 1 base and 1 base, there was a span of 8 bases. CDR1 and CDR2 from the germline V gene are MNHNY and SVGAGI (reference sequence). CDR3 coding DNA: TGTGCCAGCAGTTACTTGGACAGATCCTACGAGCAGTACTTC. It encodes CASSYLDRSYEQYF.

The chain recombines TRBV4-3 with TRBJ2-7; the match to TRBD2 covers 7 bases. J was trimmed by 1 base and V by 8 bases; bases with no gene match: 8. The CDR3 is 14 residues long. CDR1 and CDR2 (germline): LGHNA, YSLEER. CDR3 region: CASAIAGGSYEQYF. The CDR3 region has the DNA TGCGCCAGCGCCATAGCGGGCGGTTCCTACGAGCAGTACTTC.

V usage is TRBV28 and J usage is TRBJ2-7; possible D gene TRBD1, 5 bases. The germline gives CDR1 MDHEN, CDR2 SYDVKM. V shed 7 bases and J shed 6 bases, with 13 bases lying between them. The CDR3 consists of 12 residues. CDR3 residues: CASKGQLGEQYF. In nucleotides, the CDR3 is TGTGCCAGCAAGGGGCAGCTCGGCGAGCAGTACTTC.

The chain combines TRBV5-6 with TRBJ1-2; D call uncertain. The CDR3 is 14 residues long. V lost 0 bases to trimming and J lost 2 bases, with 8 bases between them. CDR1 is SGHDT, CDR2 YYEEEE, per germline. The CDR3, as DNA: TGTGCCAGCAGCTTGGGACAATGGAACTATGGCTACACCTTC. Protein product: CASSLGQWNYGYTF.

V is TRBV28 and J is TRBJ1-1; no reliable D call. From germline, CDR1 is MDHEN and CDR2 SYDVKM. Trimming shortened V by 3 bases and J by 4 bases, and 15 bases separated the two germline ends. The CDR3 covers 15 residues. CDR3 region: CASSFQDKSRTEAFF. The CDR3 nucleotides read TGTGCCAGCAGTTTTCAAGATAAGAGTCGCACTGAAGCTTTCTTT.

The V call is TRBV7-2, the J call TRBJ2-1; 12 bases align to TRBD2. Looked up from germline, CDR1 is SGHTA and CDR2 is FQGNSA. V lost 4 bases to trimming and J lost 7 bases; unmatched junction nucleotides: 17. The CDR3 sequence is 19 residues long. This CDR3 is CASSSGYLGTSGFRNEQFF. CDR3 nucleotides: TGTGCCAGCAGCTCCGGCTACTTGGGGACTAGCGGGTTTCGGAATGAGCAGTTCTTC.